The next 27 T cell receptor beta chains were all read from a single sample in a study of blood T cell repertoires in COVID-19. Libraries were prepared by immunoSEQ multiplex PCR; TCRdb keeps only in-frame clonotypes and omits some of them. The data contain roughly 140,000 clones, around 86% of them singletons. The sequenced sample consisted of peripheral blood. These TCRs come from a man between 65 and 85 years old with acute or convalescent COVID-19.

V and J are TRBV18 and TRBJ2-1; D call uncertain. The CDR3 is 13 amino acids. V was shortened by 3 bases and J by 5 bases, with 8 bases between the two germline ends. CDR1 is KGHSH, CDR2 LQKENI, per germline. The chain's CDR3 is CASSPTTNNEQFF. Written as DNA, the CDR3 is TGTGCCAGCTCACCCACTACCAACAATGAGCAGTTCTTC. Variable domain in full (rest from reference TRBV18 and TRBJ2-1): NAGVMQNPRHLVRRRGQEARLRCSPMKGHSHVYWYRQLPEEGLKFMVYLQKENIIDESGMPKERFSAEFPKEGPSILRIQQVVRGDSAAYFCASSPTTNNEQFFGPGTRLTVL.

This chain links TRBV7-9 with TRBJ2-1; 9 bases map to TRBD1. The trim removed 7 bases at V and 2 bases at J, leaving 12 bases unmatched. Germline V gene sequence: CDR1 SEHNR, CDR2 FQNEAQ (reference sequence). The CDR3 spans 17 residues. Here the CDR3 reads CASTQLGTGNPYNEQFF. The CDR3 DNA follows: TGTGCCAGCACCCAGCTGGGGACAGGGAATCCCTACAATGAGCAGTTCTTC.

The chain couples TRBV2 to TRBJ2-7, with D possibly matching TRBD1 (6 bases). V was trimmed by 3 bases and J by 2 bases, leaving 11 bases between them. There are 14 residues in the CDR3. Looked up from germline, CDR1 is SNHLY and CDR2 is FYNNEI. CDR3 protein: CASSDGTPPYEQYF. The CDR3 nucleotides are TGTGCCAGCAGTGACGGGACACCACCCTACGAGCAGTACTTC.

The chain employs TRBV3-1 (or the pseudogene TRBV3-2) and TRBJ2-2; tentative D call: TRBD2 (6 bases). V was cut by 1 base and J by 7 bases, with 7 bases left in between. Germline V gene sequence: CDR1 LGHDT, CDR2 YNNKEL (reference sequence). The CDR3 loop spans 13 amino acids. The CDR3 DNA reads TGTGCCAGCAGCCAAGCGGGGGTCGGGGAGCTGTTTTTT. Translation gives CASSQAGVGELFF.

The chain has TRBV15 and TRBJ1-3, with 9 bases lining up with TRBD1. Trimming took 4 bases from V and 2 from J; bases not matched to a gene: 3. This CDR3 contains 15 residues. CDR1 is LNHNV and CDR2 is YYDKDF in the germline V gene (reference sequence). CDR3 bases: TGTGCCACCAGCACAAGGACAGGGGCTGGAAACACCATATATTTT. This translates into CATSTRTGAGNTIYF.

The rearrangement uses TRBV6-6 and TRBJ2-2; D uncertain. Trimming removed 11 bases at V and 1 base at J, with 8 bases between. This CDR3 region has 12 residues. Germline V gene sequence: CDR1 MNHNY, CDR2 SVGAGI (reference sequence). CDR3 in DNA: TGTGCCTGCCGACAGAACACCGGGGAGCTGTTTTTT. Amino acid sequence: CACRQNTGELFF.

The chain has TRBV6-5 and TRBJ2-7; 9 bases map to TRBD1. The CDR3 extends over 15 amino acids. V dropped 5 bases and J dropped 2; count of bases not matched to a gene: 7. Germline CDR1 MNHEY, CDR2 SVGAGI. The CDR3 nucleotides are TGTGCCAGCAGTCCCGACAGGGGGTCACCCTACGAGCAGTACTTC. Translation: CASSPDRGSPYEQYF.

The chain couples TRBV7-8 to TRBJ1-2; D is ambiguous. The CDR3 sequence is 13 residues long. Trimming took 4 bases from V and 3 from J, leaving 9 bases between them. Per germline, CDR1 SGHVS and CDR2 FQNEAQ. This chain's CDR3 is CASSSIRDYGYTF. The CDR3, as DNA: TGTGCCAGCAGCTCAATCCGGGACTATGGCTACACCTTC.

CDR3 sequence reads: CASSTTGANFYEQYF. CDR3 DNA sequence: TGTGCCAGTAGTACGACAGGGGCCAATTTCTACGAGCAGTACTTC. The chain joins TRBV19 to TRBJ2-7; TRBD1 matches at 8 bases. Germline V gene data show CDR1 as LNHDA and CDR2 as SQIVND (reference sequence). The ends lost 4 bases at V and 3 bases at J; junction bases unmatched: 8. The CDR3 has 15 amino acids.

In the case of this clone: Within the sample, other DNA sequences also encode this same CDR3. This chain connects TRBV9 to TRBJ2-1; perhaps TRBD2 as D (6 bases). The CDR3 length is 15 residues. The ends were cut back, 0 bases at V and 3 bases at J, with 10 bases in the middle. Germline V gene lookup returns CDR1 SGDLS and CDR2 YYNGEE. CDR3 bases: TGTGCCAGCAGCGTAGGTAATAGCGGCTACAATGAGCAGTTCTTC. This codes for CASSVGNSGYNEQFF.

The rearrangement links TRBV5-1 to TRBJ2-1; 7 bases are a match to TRBD1. This CDR3 contains 16 residues. The J segment lost 6 bases and the V segment lost 0 bases, leaving 9 bases of the junction unmatched. Per germline, CDR1 SGHRS and CDR2 YFSETQ. The CDR3 sequence is CASSLGDREVINEQFF. The CDR3 nucleotides are TGCGCCAGCAGCTTGGGAGACAGGGAAGTTATCAATGAGCAGTTCTTC.

The gene calls are TRBV4-1 and TRBJ2-7; 8 positions match TRBD2. Germline CDR1 MGHRA, CDR2 YSYEKL. This CDR3 is built from 18 residues. The junction had 16 bases not matched to a gene; V was cut back by 1 base and J by 5 bases. The CDR3 coding sequence is TGCGCCAGCAGCCAAGGGGCTAGCGGGCTGGCTGGAAGCGACGAGCAGTACTTC. This codes for CASSQGASGLAGSDEQYF.

The V and J genes are TRBV5-1 and TRBJ2-1; perhaps TRBD2 as D (5 bases). This CDR3 is built from 16 residues. V lost 4 bases and J lost 0, with 14 bases in between. Per germline, CDR1 SGHRS and CDR2 YFSETQ. The CDR3: CASSNPSGSSYNEQFF. The CDR3 DNA reads as TGCGCCAGCAGCAACCCGAGCGGTAGCTCCTACAATGAGCAGTTCTTC.

The J gene is TRBJ2-2, the V gene TRBV5-6; D gene ambiguous. The V gene lost 4 bases and the J gene lost 6 bases, with 10 bases spanning the gap. Germline V CDR1 and CDR2: SGHDT, YYEEEE. CDR3 size: 13 residues. The CDR3 nucleotides are TGTGCCAGCAGCCCCCCGCCGGCCGGGGAGCTGTTTTTT. It is translated as CASSPPPAGELFF. The full variable domain, its missing parts supplied by reference TRBV5-6 and TRBJ2-2, is DAGVTQSPTHLIKTRGQQVTLRCSPKSGHDTVSWYQQALGQGPQFIFQYYEEEERQRGNFPDRFSGHQFPNYSSELNVNALLLGDSALYLCASSPPPAGELFFGEGSRLTVL.

This clone was seen a handful of times. The CDR3 sequence is CASRVTVNEQFF. The CDR3 DNA follows: TGTGCCAGCAGAGTGACAGTCAATGAGCAGTTCTTC. The chain is built from TRBV6-5 and TRBJ2-1, with a weak D call TRBD1 (5 bases). V was clipped by 6 bases and J by 6 bases, with 9 bases between them. Per germline, CDR1 MNHEY and CDR2 SVGAGI. The CDR3 is 12 residues long.

This clone was counted a single time. V gene TRBV28 combines with J gene TRBJ2-7; 7 positions match TRBD2. In germline, CDR1 is MDHEN, CDR2 SYDVKM. Unmatched junction bases numbered 9, after V lost 4 bases and J lost 0 bases. This CDR3 comprises 16 residues. The CDR3 coding sequence is TGTGCCAGCAGTTCTCCTAGCGGACCGAGCTCCTACGAGCAGTACTTC. Translated, it gives CASSSPSGPSSYEQYF.

This clone was observed once. J is TRBJ2-1 and V is TRBV7-6, with TRBD1 matching 8 bases. Germline V gives CDR1 SGHVS, CDR2 FNYEAQ. Losses at the gene ends were 1 base for V and 8 bases for J; bases not matched to a gene: 19. The CDR3 runs to 19 residues. The CDR3 region is CASSLGIQGATSVLHEQFF. The CDR3 DNA reads TGTGCCAGCAGCTTAGGAATCCAGGGGGCGACGTCGGTGCTGCATGAGCAGTTCTTC.

The chain is built from TRBV6-4 and TRBJ1-5; D is undetermined. Germline CDR1 and CDR2: MRHNA and SNTAGT. The V end was cut by 4 bases, the J end by 5 bases, with 9 bases between. The CDR3 length is 13 residues. CDR3 amino acids: CASSASLDQPQHF. The CDR3 DNA reads TGTGCCAGCAGTGCCTCCTTAGATCAGCCCCAGCATTTT.

The chain has TRBV11-1 and TRBJ1-1; no firm D call. Germline V lookup: CDR1 SGHAT, CDR2 FQDESV (reference sequence). This CDR3 region has 13 residues. Trimming shortened V by 6 bases and J by 1 base, and 9 bases separated the two germline ends. As DNA, the CDR3 is TGTGCCAGCAGGCCGGGAGCGAACACTGAAGCTTTCTTT. This sequence encodes CASRPGANTEAFF.

This clone is a singleton in its sample. The CDR3 nucleotides read TGTGCCAGCAGCCCCCAGGGGGTTAGCGGGAGAGAAGATACGCAGTATTTT. Amino acids: CASSPQGVSGREDTQYF. The chain links TRBV6-2 or TRBV6-3 to TRBJ2-3; 9 bases align to TRBD2. V lost 6 bases and J lost 5; bases outside the gene matches: 15. This CDR3 has 17 amino acids. CDR1 and CDR2 (germline): MNHEY, SVGEGT.

The genes are TRBV6-5 and TRBJ1-2, with 8 bases aligning to TRBD1. Germline-derived CDR1 and CDR2 are MNHEY and SVGAGI. The length of the CDR3 is 13 residues. J was trimmed by 4 bases and V by 5 bases; bases with no gene match: 3. CDR3 residues: CASSIDRGYGYTF. Here the CDR3 DNA reads TGTGCCAGCAGTATAGACAGGGGCTATGGCTACACCTTC.

V is TRBV29-1 and J is TRBJ1-4, with 10 nucleotides matching TRBD1. The CDR3 length is 13 residues. In germline, CDR1 is SQVTM, CDR2 ANQGSEA. The V and J ends lost 6 bases and 8 bases, in that order; junction bases with no gene match: 6. The CDR3 loop reads CSVAGTGDEKLFF. The CDR3 DNA reads as TGCAGCGTCGCCGGGACAGGGGACGAAAAACTGTTTTTT.

CDR3 nucleotide sequence: TGTGCCAGCAGCCCTCGTTCCGGGGGGGGCTACACCTTC. Amino acid sequence: CASSPRSGGGYTF. This rearrangement joins TRBV7-2 to TRBJ1-2, with a weak D call TRBD1 (5 bases). Per germline, CDR1 SGHTA and CDR2 FQGNSA. Trimming took off 5 bases at V and 8 bases at J, with 15 bases between the two ends. The CDR3 loop spans 13 amino acids.

CDR3 DNA sequence: TGTGCCAGCAGTTACAATGGGGAGCGGACAGATACGCAGTATTTT. It is translated as CASSYNGERTDTQYF. The V and J genes are TRBV6-6 and TRBJ2-3, with D perhaps TRBD2 (5 bases). V lost 2 bases, J lost 3 bases, and 12 bases lay in between. CDR3 size: 15 residues. Germline V CDR1 and CDR2: MNHNY, SVGAGI (reference sequence).

The CDR3 loop is CASSSGSYEQYF. CDR3 DNA sequence: TGTGCCAGCAGTTCAGGGTCGTACGAGCAGTACTTC. The gene calls are TRBV6-5 and TRBJ2-7, with a weak D call TRBD1 (5 bases). With 4 bases removed from V and 4 bases from J, the gap between germline ends came to 8 bases. The CDR3 spans 12 residues. The germline CDR1 and CDR2 sequences are MNHEY and SVGAGI.

V and J are TRBV5-4 and TRBJ2-2, with TRBD2 matching over 12 bases. V lost 1 base, J lost 7 bases, and 5 bases stayed unmatched. The germline CDR1 and CDR2 sequences are SGHNT and YYREEE (reference sequence). The CDR3 covers 16 residues. The CDR3 DNA is TGTGCCAGCAGCTTGAGCCTAGCGGGAGGGGTCGGGGAGCTGTTTTTT. Protein sequence: CASSLSLAGGVGELFF.

The chain joins TRBV24-1 to TRBJ2-7; D is perhaps TRBD1 (6 bases). This CDR3 is built from 15 residues. Germline V CDR1 and CDR2: KGHDR, SFDVKD. Trimming shortened V by 1 base and J by 6 bases, and 15 bases separated the two germline ends. The CDR3 is CATSDFRGNPCEQYF. The CDR3 DNA sequence: TGTGCCACCAGTGATTTTAGGGGGAACCCTTGCGAGCAGTACTTC.